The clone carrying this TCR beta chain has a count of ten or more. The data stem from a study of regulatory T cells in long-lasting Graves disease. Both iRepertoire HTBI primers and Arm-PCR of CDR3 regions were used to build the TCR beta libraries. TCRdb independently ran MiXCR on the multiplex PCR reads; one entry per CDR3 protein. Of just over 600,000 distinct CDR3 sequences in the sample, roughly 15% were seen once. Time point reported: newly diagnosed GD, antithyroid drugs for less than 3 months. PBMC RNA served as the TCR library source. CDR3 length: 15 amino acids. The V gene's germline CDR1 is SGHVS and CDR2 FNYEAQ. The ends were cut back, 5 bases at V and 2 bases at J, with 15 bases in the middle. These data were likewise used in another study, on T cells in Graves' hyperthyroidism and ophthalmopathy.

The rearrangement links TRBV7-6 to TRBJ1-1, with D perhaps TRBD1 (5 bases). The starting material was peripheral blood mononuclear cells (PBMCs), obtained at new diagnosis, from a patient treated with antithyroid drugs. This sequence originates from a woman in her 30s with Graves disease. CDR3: CASSPTAELNTEAFF. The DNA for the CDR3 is TGTGCCAGCAGCCCGACAGCCGAACTCAACACTGAAGCTTTCTTT.